This entry lists 4 T cell receptor beta chains sequenced from one sample in a study of blood T cell repertoires in COVID-19. Sequencing used immunoSEQ multiplex PCR; TCRdb keeps in-frame clones, though not all of them. This repertoire shows some 190,000 clones, around 80% found once; its top ten account for 7.5% to 9%. The sequenced sample consisted of peripheral blood. Receptor source: a woman older than 75 with COVID-19, enrolled during active disease.

This rearrangement joins TRBV29-1 to TRBJ1-4; TRBD1 aligns across 8 bases. With 6 bases clipped from V and 6 bases from J, the junction kept 9 bases outside the gene matches. Looked up from germline, CDR1 is SQVTM and CDR2 is ANQGSEA. This CDR3 is 14 amino acids long. The CDR3: CSVFLGQEDEKLFF. CDR3 nucleotide sequence: TGCAGCGTGTTTCTGGGACAGGAAGATGAAAAACTGTTTTTT.

This chain links TRBV6-5 with TRBJ1-1; TRBD1 matches at 7 bases. The CDR3 runs 14 residues. In germline, CDR1 is MNHEY, CDR2 SVGAGI. V trimming: 7 bases; J trimming: 0 bases; junction bases outside the gene matches: 5. CDR3 amino acids: CASMNRGMNTEAFF. In nucleotides, the CDR3 is TGTGCCAGCATGAACAGGGGTATGAACACTGAAGCTTTCTTT.

The CDR3 DNA reads as TGTGCCAGCAGCTCTCGGAGGGGGGGAAGCGGTGAGCAGTTCTTC. This encodes CASSSRRGGSGEQFF. V gene TRBV7-9 combines with J gene TRBJ2-1; a weak D match, TRBD2 (7 bases). CDR1 and CDR2 (germline): SEHNR, FQNEAQ (reference sequence). This CDR3 contains 15 residues. Trimming removed 4 bases at V and 9 bases at J, with 19 bases between.

The chain couples TRBV6-5 to TRBJ1-1; TRBD1 aligns across 8 bases. Trimming cost V 4 bases and J 4 bases; bases outside gene matches: 8. CDR3 length: 15 amino acids. Germline V CDR1 and CDR2: MNHEY, SVGAGI. This CDR3 is CASSSAGTGPTEAFF. CDR3 coding DNA: TGTGCCAGCAGTTCTGCCGGGACAGGTCCCACTGAAGCTTTCTTT.